This passage covers 30 T cell receptor beta chains from one sample sequenced in a study of OX40 agonist ivuxolimab in advanced cancers. Produced via immunoSEQ multiplex PCR; TCRdb's table is partial and in-frame only. The sample holds tens of thousands of clones, 80% to 90% seen once. The sample in question was CD4+ or CD8+ T cells sorted from blood, obtained in a trial of the OX40 agonist ivuxolimab. The receptors shown here come from an adult with an advanced solid tumor such as melanoma, head and neck, liver or kidney cancer.

The rearrangement uses TRBV9 and TRBJ2-5, with 9 bases identical to TRBD2. V trimming: 4 bases; J trimming: 2 bases; junction bases outside the gene matches: 9. The CDR3 runs to 16 residues. In germline, CDR1 is SGDLS, CDR2 YYNGEE. This CDR3 is CASSPWVSGGQETQYF. Written as DNA, the CDR3 is TGTGCCAGCAGCCCTTGGGTGAGCGGGGGGCAAGAGACCCAGTACTTC. Using reference TRBV9 and TRBJ2-5 for the parts outside the CDR3, the full variable domain is DSGVTQTPKHLITATGQRVTLRCSPRSGDLSVYWYQQSLDQGLQFLIQYYNGEERAKGNILERFSAQQFPDLHSELNLSSLELGDSALYFCASSPWVSGGQETQYFGPGTRLLVL.

The rearrangement joins TRBV2 to TRBJ1-5; weak D call: TRBD1 (5 bases). Germline CDR1 and CDR2: SNHLY and FYNNEI. This CDR3 is 16 amino acids long. The V end was cut by 6 bases, the J end by 2 bases, with 17 bases between. CDR3 DNA sequence: TGTGCCAGCAGGGCCTTACTCGGAGGGGGCAATCAGCCCCAGCATTTT. It specifies CASRALLGGGNQPQHF.

The V and J genes are TRBV4-3 and TRBJ1-1; 7 nucleotides align to TRBD1. This CDR3 has 15 residues. Per the germline V gene, CDR1 is LGHNA and CDR2 is YSLEER. V shed 4 bases, J shed 4 bases, and the junction held 9 bases outside the gene matches. In DNA form, the CDR3 reads TGCGCCAGCAGCCCGGAGACAGGGAGTTTCACTGAAGCTTTCTTT. As protein: CASSPETGSFTEAFF.

CDR3 in DNA: TGTGCCAGCGGAGGGGGGGAGAGAGATGAGCAGTTCTTC. This encodes CASGGGERDEQFF. This sequence joins TRBV6-4 and TRBJ2-1, with D possibly matching TRBD2 (7 bases). The V gene's germline CDR1 is MRHNA and CDR2 SNTAGT. The CDR3 covers 13 residues. V was cut by 8 bases and J by 8 bases, with 16 bases left in between.

The chain couples TRBV5-4 to TRBJ2-1, with 8 bases that match TRBD1. The length of the CDR3 is 15 residues. The germline CDR1 and CDR2 sequences are SGHNT and YYREEE (reference sequence). With V trimmed by 3 bases and J by 5 bases, 7 bases remained unmatched. CDR3 amino acids: CASSSPGQEDNEQFF. CDR3 coding DNA: TGTGCCAGCAGCTCTCCGGGACAGGAGGACAATGAGCAGTTCTTC.

The V gene is TRBV6-6, the J gene TRBJ2-1; the match to TRBD2 covers 13 bases. The CDR3 has 15 amino acids. Germline trimming cut 6 bases from V and 7 bases from J; bases unmatched to any gene: 6. In germline, CDR1 is MNHNY, CDR2 SVGAGI (reference sequence). CDR3 bases: TGTGCCAGCAGCCTACTAGCGGGGGGGGAGAATGAGCAGTTCTTC. Protein sequence: CASSLLAGGENEQFF.

The rearrangement uses TRBV10-3 and TRBJ2-5, with D hard to call. The germline V gene has CDR1 ENHRY and CDR2 SYGVKD. The V gene lost 3 bases and the J gene lost 1 base, with 15 bases spanning the gap. The CDR3 totals 16 residues. DNA of the CDR3: TGTGCCATCAGTGAAGGCGCGTGGACGCGCCAAGAGACCCAGTACTTC. Its translation is CAISEGAWTRQETQYF.

The V and J genes are TRBV4-1 and TRBJ1-1; D is undetermined. This CDR3 is 14 amino acids long. The germline V and J ends were trimmed by 4 bases and 8 bases, with 17 bases remaining between them. The germline gives CDR1 MGHRA, CDR2 YSYEKL. The CDR3 nucleotides are TGCGCCAGCAGCCCCATGCCGGTTGGCACCGAAGCTTTCTTT. Protein sequence: CASSPMPVGTEAFF.

In its sample, this clone was seen once. V gene TRBV9 combines with J gene TRBJ1-5; 9 bases line up with TRBD1. The length of the CDR3 is 14 residues. The J segment lost 1 base and the V segment lost 5 bases, leaving 1 base of the junction unmatched. Germline V CDR1 and CDR2: SGDLS, YYNGEE. The CDR3 here is CASSGQGSNQPQHF. CDR3 bases: TGTGCCAGCAGTGGACAGGGGAGCAATCAGCCCCAGCATTTT.

V and J are TRBV4-3 and TRBJ2-3; a possible D gene is TRBD2 (5 bases). V dropped 5 bases and J dropped 2 bases, with 14 bases sitting between them. The germline gives CDR1 LGHNA, CDR2 YSLEER. This CDR3 is built from 15 residues. The DNA for the CDR3 is TGCGCCAGCAGCTCTCGGACTTTTTACACAGATACGCAGTATTTT. Encoded protein: CASSSRTFYTDTQYF.

The chain links TRBV27 to TRBJ2-5; TRBD2 agrees at 7 bases. Unmatched junction bases numbered 8, after V lost 2 bases and J lost 5 bases. Germline V gene data show CDR1 as MNHEY and CDR2 as SMNVEV (reference sequence). This CDR3 has 15 residues. The CDR3 protein is CASSLGDYQGETQYF. The CDR3 DNA reads TGTGCCAGCAGTTTAGGGGACTACCAAGGGGAGACCCAGTACTTC.

This chain connects TRBV30 to TRBJ2-1, with 12 positions matching TRBD2. Germline assignment: CDR1 GTSNPN and CDR2 SVGIG (reference sequence). The CDR3 has 18 amino acids. J gave up 3 bases and V 1 base, and 10 bases lay outside the gene matches. CDR3 nucleotides: TGTGCCTGGAGTGGCCTAGCGGGAGGGCCATCTAACTACAATGAGCAGTTCTTC. This translates into CAWSGLAGGPSNYNEQFF.

The chain is built from TRBV9 and TRBJ1-2; TRBD1 might be the D (6 bases). Looked up from germline, CDR1 is SGDLS and CDR2 is YYNGEE. V shed 3 bases and J shed 0 bases, with 9 bases lying between them. The CDR3 is 14 amino acids. CDR3 DNA: TGTGCCAGCAGCGGGACAGAAGCTAACTATGGCTACACCTTC. Translating gives CASSGTEANYGYTF.

As concerns this clone: Because it lacks the conserved phenylalanine or tryptophan at the end, this CDR3 is likely a read error. The genes are TRBV28 and TRBJ2-7; D is unclear. The CDR3 consists of 13 residues. CDR1 and CDR2 from the germline V gene are MDHEN and SYDVKM. Trimming removed 7 bases from V and 2 bases from J, with 12 bases in between. The CDR3 region has the DNA TGTGCCAGCATCCGACATAGGGCCTACGAGCAGTACTCC. It codes for CASIRHRAYEQYS.

The V and J genes are TRBV27 and TRBJ1-1; D not resolved. The germline V gene encodes CDR1 MNHEY and CDR2 SMNVEV (reference sequence). Trimming stripped 6 bases from V and 1 base from J, with 12 bases between. The CDR3 loop spans 14 amino acids. CDR3 nucleotides: TGTGCCAGCAGGGGCTTTGACGGGAACACTGAAGCTTTCTTT. It codes for CASRGFDGNTEAFF.

This chain links TRBV9 with TRBJ2-3; 10 bases are a match to TRBD2. In germline, CDR1 is SGDLS, CDR2 YYNGEE. Germline trimming cut 3 bases from V and 5 bases from J; bases unmatched to any gene: 9. The CDR3 sequence is 16 residues long. The CDR3 coding sequence is TGTGCCAGCAGCGAGAAGAGCGGGAGGGCCGTAGATACGCAGTATTTT. Translation: CASSEKSGRAVDTQYF.

The chain carries TRBV7-9 and TRBJ1-2, with 11 bases lining up with TRBD1. With 7 bases clipped from V and 0 bases from J, the junction kept 7 bases outside the gene matches. Germline loops: CDR1 SEHNR, CDR2 FQNEAQ (reference sequence). There are 16 residues in the CDR3. The DNA of the CDR3 is TGTGCCAGCATCACGGGACAGGGGGTTCCTAACTATGGCTACACCTTC. Protein product: CASITGQGVPNYGYTF. Full variable domain (remainder filled in from reference TRBV7-9 and TRBJ1-2): DTGVSQNPRHKITKRGQNVTFRCDPISEHNRLYWYRQTLGQGPEFLTYFQNEAQLEKSRLLSDRFSAERPKGSFSTLEIQRTEQGDSAMYLCASITGQGVPNYGYTFGSGTRLTVV.

The gene calls are TRBV5-6 and TRBJ2-3; possibly TRBD2 for D (5 bases). Germline lookup yields CDR1 SGHDT and CDR2 YYEEEE. Trimming took 2 bases from V and 0 from J, leaving 10 bases between them. This CDR3 contains 15 residues. CDR3 bases: TGTGCCAGCAGCTTAAGCGGATCTAGCACAGATACGCAGTATTTT. Amino acid sequence: CASSLSGSSTDTQYF.

This clone was observed a single time. The J gene is TRBJ1-3, the V gene TRBV28; D perhaps matches TRBD1 (5 bases). Trimming pared 8 bases from V and 0 bases from J, leaving 11 bases between. The V gene's germline CDR1 is MDHEN and CDR2 SYDVKM. This CDR3 contains 14 residues. The CDR3 nucleotides read TGTGCCAGCGAAGACAGTTTCTCTGGAAACACCATATATTTT. Translating it yields CASEDSFSGNTIYF.

The V gene is TRBV27, the J gene TRBJ2-7, with D unresolved. V lost 5 bases and J lost 4, with 21 bases in between. This CDR3 region has 16 residues. Germline V gene lookup returns CDR1 MNHEY and CDR2 SMNVEV (reference sequence). The CDR3 DNA sequence: TGTGCCAGCAGTCCCCTTTCCCGGGTAAAAGGGTACGAGCAGTACTTC. This codes for CASSPLSRVKGYEQYF.

V is TRBV5-8 and J is TRBJ2-1, with TRBD2 matching over 11 bases. There are 16 residues in the CDR3. V lost 1 base, J lost 9 bases, and 9 bases stayed unmatched. Per the germline V gene, CDR1 is SGHTS and CDR2 is YDEGEE. As DNA, the CDR3 is TGTGCCAGCAGCTTGTTGGCTAGCGGGAGGTTGAGTGAGCAGTTCTTC. Protein sequence: CASSLLASGRLSEQFF.

The chain recombines TRBV2 with TRBJ1-2; no clear D. Between the trimmed V and J ends, which lost 11 bases and 5 bases, there was a span of 15 bases. The CDR3 extends over 12 amino acids. Germline-derived CDR1 and CDR2 are SNHLY and FYNNEI. CDR3 loop: CAFRKESYGYTF. The CDR3 nucleotides read TGTGCCTTTCGGAAGGAGTCTTATGGCTACACCTTC. The variable domain in full, completed from reference TRBV2 and TRBJ1-2, reads EPEVTQTPSHQVTQMGQEVILRCVPISNHLYFYWYRQILGQKVEFLVSFYNNEISEKSEIFDDQFSVERPDGSNFTLKIRSTKLEDSAMYFCAFRKESYGYTFGSGTRLTVV.

This chain links TRBV29-1 with TRBJ2-7, with 11 nucleotides matching TRBD2. CDR3 size: 16 residues. The ends lost 3 bases at V and 3 bases at J; junction bases unmatched: 10. Germline V lookup: CDR1 SQVTM, CDR2 ANQGSEA. CDR3 sequence (DNA): TGCAGCGTTGAGGGCACCGGGACTAGCGGCCTCTACGAGCAGTACTTC. Amino acids: CSVEGTGTSGLYEQYF.

The chain couples TRBV4-2 to TRBJ2-1, with 8 bases fitting TRBD1. V gave up 3 bases and J gave up 2 bases; unmatched junction bases: 6. Germline assignment: CDR1 LGHNA and CDR2 YNFKEQ. The CDR3 extends over 16 amino acids. CDR3 residues: CASSHFDRGTYNEQFF. As DNA, the CDR3 is TGTGCCAGCAGCCACTTTGACAGGGGTACCTACAATGAGCAGTTCTTC.

The V gene is TRBV4-3, the J gene TRBJ2-1; TRBD1 matches at 11 bases. Looked up from germline, CDR1 is LGHNA and CDR2 is YSLEER. Unmatched junction bases numbered 6, after V lost 4 bases and J lost 7 bases. This CDR3 comprises 15 residues. The CDR3 nucleotides read TGCGCCAGCAGCCTGGACAGGGGGCATCGGAATGAGCAGTTCTTC. Protein sequence: CASSLDRGHRNEQFF.

The V call is TRBV5-4, the J call TRBJ2-7; no reliable D call. Per germline, CDR1 SGHNT and CDR2 YYREEE (reference sequence). The CDR3 has 15 residues. The V end lost 0 bases, the J end lost 3 bases, and 13 bases lay between the germline ends. The CDR3 loop is CASSLATGSHYEQYF. The CDR3 DNA follows: TGTGCCAGCAGCTTGGCTACCGGGTCACACTACGAGCAGTACTTC.

The rearrangement joins TRBV6-5 to TRBJ2-7; 9 bases align to TRBD2. V shed 6 bases, J shed 3 bases, and the junction held 9 bases outside the gene matches. This CDR3 comprises 15 residues. Germline V gives CDR1 MNHEY, CDR2 SVGAGI. The CDR3 sequence is CASRHSSGNFYEQYF. The CDR3 DNA reads TGTGCCAGCAGACACTCTAGCGGGAATTTCTACGAGCAGTACTTC.

This chain joins TRBV11-3 and TRBJ2-2; D perhaps matches TRBD2 (6 bases). This CDR3 spans 17 amino acids. Germline loops: CDR1 SGHNT, CDR2 YENEEA. Trimming removed 5 bases from V and 0 bases from J, with 16 bases in between. For the CDR3, the DNA is TGTGCCAGCAGCGGCCATCCAGCGGGCGCGAACACCGGGGAGCTGTTTTTT. As protein: CASSGHPAGANTGELFF.

This chain links TRBV7-9 with TRBJ1-2, with a tentative D call TRBD1 (6 bases). Trimming stripped 4 bases from V and 5 bases from J, with 11 bases between. CDR3 size: 13 residues. Germline V lookup: CDR1 SEHNR, CDR2 FQNEAQ (reference sequence). The CDR3 nucleotides are TGTGCCAGCAGCTCCTACAGGGCTTATGGCTACACCTTC. It translates to CASSSYRAYGYTF.

This chain connects TRBV5-4 to TRBJ2-7; 7 bases agree with TRBD2. The CDR3 consists of 16 residues. The junction had 12 bases not matched to a gene; V was cut back by 4 bases and J by 2 bases. The germline V gene has CDR1 SGHNT and CDR2 YYREEE (reference sequence). The CDR3 reads CASSPSGIGYTYEQYF. CDR3 bases: TGTGCCAGCAGCCCCAGCGGGATAGGTTACACCTACGAGCAGTACTTC.